This T cell receptor (beta chain) was captured by sequencing in a study of long-term antiretroviral therapy in people with HIV. Whole-study results and caveats: Clones showing expansion before ART dominated the repertoire at all time points.

CDR1 is MNHNS and CDR2 is SASEGT in the germline V gene. CDR3 size: 16 residues. The V and J ends lost 3 bases and 0 bases respectively, with 12 bases between them. This clone was picked up one time. Its matching antigen is unknown. The immunoSEQ assay was v3.0, run at survey level. Per-sample sequencing targets were about 35,000-50,000 T-cell genomes. Data came from immunoSEQ multiplex PCR; TCRdb stores just in-frame clones and leaves some out. The sample has under 45,000 clones, around 83% seen once. This TCR was sampled from a woman between 45 and 65 years old with HIV. J is TRBJ2-1 and V is TRBV6-1, with D uncertain. The sample in question was unsorted PBMCs, obtained 3.1 years after starting antiretroviral therapy. CDR3 region: CASSDSRYSSYNEQFF. The CDR3 coding sequence is TGTGCCAGCAGTGATTCCCGCTACAGCTCCTACAATGAGCAGTTCTTC.